A single sample gave rise to the 15 T cell receptor beta chains below, sequenced in a study of OX40 agonist ivuxolimab in advanced cancers. The method was immunoSEQ multiplex PCR; TCRdb's version includes in-frame clones alone and lacks a portion of them. The data show around 60,000 clones, with 85% to 95% seen just once and roughly 0.44% held by the top ten. Source: CD4+ or CD8+ T cells sorted from blood, taken in a trial of the OX40 agonist ivuxolimab. These receptors came from an adult with an advanced solid tumor such as melanoma, head and neck, liver or kidney cancer.

The genes are TRBV4-1 and TRBJ2-1; D gene unclear. The germline V gene has CDR1 MGHRA and CDR2 YSYEKL. The V and J ends lost 1 base and 9 bases respectively, with 22 bases between them. CDR3 length: 17 residues. CDR3 in amino acids: CASSQGVTAGSAIEQFF. CDR3 sequence (DNA): TGCGCCAGCAGCCAAGGGGTAACGGCCGGATCAGCAATTGAGCAGTTCTTC.

The gene calls are TRBV19 and TRBJ1-3, with 7 bases aligning to TRBD1. V shed 7 bases and J 0 bases; nucleotides not matched to a gene: 9. CDR3 length equals 16 residues. CDR1 is LNHDA and CDR2 is SQIVND in the germline V gene (reference sequence). CDR3: CASTRTGKSSGNTIYF. DNA for the CDR3: TGTGCCAGTACCCGGACAGGAAAGAGCTCTGGAAACACCATATATTTT.

The V and J genes are TRBV7-9 and TRBJ1-3; D is uncertain. CDR1 SEHNR and CDR2 FQNEAQ come from the germline V gene (reference sequence). Trimming pared 1 base from V and 4 bases from J, leaving 5 bases between. The CDR3 is made up of 13 amino acids. The CDR3 region is CASSLEEGNTIYF. In DNA form, the CDR3 reads TGTGCCAGCAGCTTAGAGGAGGGAAACACCATATATTTT. The whole variable domain, filled in from reference TRBV7-9 and TRBJ1-3, reads DTGVSQNPRHKITKRGQNVTFRCDPISEHNRLYWYRQTLGQGPEFLTYFQNEAQLEKSRLLSDRFSAERPKGSFSTLEIQRTEQGDSAMYLCASSLEEGNTIYFGEGSWLTVV.

V gene TRBV18 combines with J gene TRBJ2-6; D gene uncertain. Germline assignment: CDR1 KGHSH and CDR2 LQKENI. V was pared by 1 base and J by 0 bases, with 22 bases between. There are 21 residues in the CDR3. The CDR3: CASSPRPLGPPAHSGANVLTF. The CDR3 DNA follows: TGTGCCAGCTCACCACGGCCTTTAGGACCTCCGGCCCACTCTGGGGCCAACGTCCTGACTTTC.

The V gene is TRBV27, the J gene TRBJ2-7; 14 nucleotides match TRBD2. V shed 5 bases and J 3 bases; nucleotides not matched to a gene: 6. The V gene's germline CDR1 is MNHEY and CDR2 SMNVEV (reference sequence). CDR3 size: 16 residues. The DNA of the CDR3 is TGTGCCAGCAGTACAACCGGGACTAGCGGGAGCTACGAGCAGTACTTC. Its translation: CASSTTGTSGSYEQYF.

The chain links TRBV30 to TRBJ2-7, with 8 bases lining up with TRBD2. This CDR3 spans 17 amino acids. Germline loops: CDR1 GTSNPN, CDR2 SVGIG (reference sequence). Germline trimming cut 2 bases from V and 0 bases from J; bases unmatched to any gene: 12. The chain's CDR3 is CAWSLMVVSGVSYEQYF. CDR3 coding DNA: TGTGCCTGGAGTCTAATGGTGGTTAGCGGGGTCTCCTACGAGCAGTACTTC.

DNA of the CDR3: TGTGCCAGCAGCGGCCCGACTAGCTTTGGGGGCGAGCAGTACTTC. Translated: CASSGPTSFGGEQYF. The chain links TRBV5-4 to TRBJ2-7, with 7 positions matching TRBD2. The length of the CDR3 is 15 residues. Trimming took 4 bases from V and 6 from J; bases not matched to a gene: 13. Germline CDR1 and CDR2: SGHNT and YYREEE (reference sequence).

The rearrangement links TRBV5-6 to TRBJ2-7, with TRBD1 identical over 8 bases. The CDR3 runs to 15 residues. Germline V CDR1 and CDR2: SGHDT, YYEEEE. Trimming cost V 1 base and J 4 bases; bases outside gene matches: 7. CDR3 sequence (DNA): TGTGCCAGCAGCTTGTGGGACAGGCGCCCTTACGAGCAGTACTTC. Its translation is CASSLWDRRPYEQYF.

The genes are TRBV1 and TRBJ2-5; the D call in the table, TRBD2, was not verified against the DNA. TRBV1 is labeled a pseudogene. The CDR3 spans 18 residues. The CDR3 region has the DNA TGCACCAGCAGCCAAGATCAGGGTAGCGGGAGGGCCGAGGAGACCCAGTACTTC. Its protein is CTSSQDQGSGRAEETQYF.

The V call is TRBV2, the J call TRBJ2-1; no clear D. Trimming removed 5 bases at V and 5 bases at J, with 10 bases between. The CDR3 sequence is 13 residues long. CDR1 and CDR2 from the germline V gene are SNHLY and FYNNEI. CDR3 sequence reads: CASSWNSNNEQFF. The CDR3 bases are TGTGCCAGCAGTTGGAACAGTAACAATGAGCAGTTCTTC. Supplemented by reference TRBV2 and TRBJ2-1, the full variable domain reads EPEVTQTPSHQVTQMGQEVILRCVPISNHLYFYWYRQILGQKVEFLVSFYNNEISEKSEIFDDQFSVERPDGSNFTLKIRSTKLEDSAMYFCASSWNSNNEQFFGPGTRLTVL.

This clone was recorded only once. The chain links TRBV9 to TRBJ1-3, with 10 bases aligning to TRBD1. After removal of 3 bases from V and 7 bases from J, the junction contained 7 bases not matched to a gene. This CDR3 region has 15 residues. In germline, CDR1 is SGDLS, CDR2 YYNGEE. The CDR3 reads CASSAKTGGANTIYF. The CDR3 DNA reads as TGTGCCAGCAGCGCAAAGACAGGGGGCGCGAACACCATATATTTT.

This clone was observed once. This rearrangement joins TRBV10-2 to TRBJ2-5; tentative D call: TRBD1 (7 bases). The CDR3 spans 13 residues. V was shortened by 6 bases and J by 4 bases, with 12 bases between the two germline ends. Germline-derived CDR1 and CDR2 are WSHSY and SAAADI. CDR3 loop: CASRPGGGETQYF. CDR3 in DNA: TGCGCCAGCAGGCCAGGGGGAGGAGAGACCCAGTACTTC.

The chain joins TRBV6-5 to TRBJ2-7; the D is unclear. The germline V gene encodes CDR1 MNHEY and CDR2 SVGAGI. The CDR3 covers 14 residues. Between the trimmed V and J ends, which lost 0 bases and 2 bases, there was a span of 8 bases. CDR3 sequence (DNA): TGTGCCAGCAGTTACTCGGGCGGCCCCTACGAGCAGTACTTC. Protein product: CASSYSGGPYEQYF.

The rearrangement uses TRBV7-6 and TRBJ1-4, with unresolved D. CDR1 and CDR2 from the germline V gene are SGHVS and FNYEAQ. The CDR3 is 15 amino acids. Trimming took 1 base from V and 4 from J, leaving 10 bases between them. CDR3 sequence reads: CASSLVVGSNEKLFF. The CDR3 region has the DNA TGTGCCAGCAGCTTAGTCGTAGGGAGTAATGAAAAACTGTTTTTT.

The CDR3 loop reads CASSQEASAVVAYEQYF. CDR3 DNA sequence: TGTGCCAGCAGCCAAGAAGCTAGCGCTGTGGTAGCGTACGAGCAGTACTTC. V and J are TRBV4-2 and TRBJ2-7, with a possible D match to TRBD2 (6 bases). V was trimmed by 0 bases and J by 4 bases, leaving 19 bases between them. CDR3 length: 17 residues. Germline CDR1 LGHNA, CDR2 YNFKEQ.